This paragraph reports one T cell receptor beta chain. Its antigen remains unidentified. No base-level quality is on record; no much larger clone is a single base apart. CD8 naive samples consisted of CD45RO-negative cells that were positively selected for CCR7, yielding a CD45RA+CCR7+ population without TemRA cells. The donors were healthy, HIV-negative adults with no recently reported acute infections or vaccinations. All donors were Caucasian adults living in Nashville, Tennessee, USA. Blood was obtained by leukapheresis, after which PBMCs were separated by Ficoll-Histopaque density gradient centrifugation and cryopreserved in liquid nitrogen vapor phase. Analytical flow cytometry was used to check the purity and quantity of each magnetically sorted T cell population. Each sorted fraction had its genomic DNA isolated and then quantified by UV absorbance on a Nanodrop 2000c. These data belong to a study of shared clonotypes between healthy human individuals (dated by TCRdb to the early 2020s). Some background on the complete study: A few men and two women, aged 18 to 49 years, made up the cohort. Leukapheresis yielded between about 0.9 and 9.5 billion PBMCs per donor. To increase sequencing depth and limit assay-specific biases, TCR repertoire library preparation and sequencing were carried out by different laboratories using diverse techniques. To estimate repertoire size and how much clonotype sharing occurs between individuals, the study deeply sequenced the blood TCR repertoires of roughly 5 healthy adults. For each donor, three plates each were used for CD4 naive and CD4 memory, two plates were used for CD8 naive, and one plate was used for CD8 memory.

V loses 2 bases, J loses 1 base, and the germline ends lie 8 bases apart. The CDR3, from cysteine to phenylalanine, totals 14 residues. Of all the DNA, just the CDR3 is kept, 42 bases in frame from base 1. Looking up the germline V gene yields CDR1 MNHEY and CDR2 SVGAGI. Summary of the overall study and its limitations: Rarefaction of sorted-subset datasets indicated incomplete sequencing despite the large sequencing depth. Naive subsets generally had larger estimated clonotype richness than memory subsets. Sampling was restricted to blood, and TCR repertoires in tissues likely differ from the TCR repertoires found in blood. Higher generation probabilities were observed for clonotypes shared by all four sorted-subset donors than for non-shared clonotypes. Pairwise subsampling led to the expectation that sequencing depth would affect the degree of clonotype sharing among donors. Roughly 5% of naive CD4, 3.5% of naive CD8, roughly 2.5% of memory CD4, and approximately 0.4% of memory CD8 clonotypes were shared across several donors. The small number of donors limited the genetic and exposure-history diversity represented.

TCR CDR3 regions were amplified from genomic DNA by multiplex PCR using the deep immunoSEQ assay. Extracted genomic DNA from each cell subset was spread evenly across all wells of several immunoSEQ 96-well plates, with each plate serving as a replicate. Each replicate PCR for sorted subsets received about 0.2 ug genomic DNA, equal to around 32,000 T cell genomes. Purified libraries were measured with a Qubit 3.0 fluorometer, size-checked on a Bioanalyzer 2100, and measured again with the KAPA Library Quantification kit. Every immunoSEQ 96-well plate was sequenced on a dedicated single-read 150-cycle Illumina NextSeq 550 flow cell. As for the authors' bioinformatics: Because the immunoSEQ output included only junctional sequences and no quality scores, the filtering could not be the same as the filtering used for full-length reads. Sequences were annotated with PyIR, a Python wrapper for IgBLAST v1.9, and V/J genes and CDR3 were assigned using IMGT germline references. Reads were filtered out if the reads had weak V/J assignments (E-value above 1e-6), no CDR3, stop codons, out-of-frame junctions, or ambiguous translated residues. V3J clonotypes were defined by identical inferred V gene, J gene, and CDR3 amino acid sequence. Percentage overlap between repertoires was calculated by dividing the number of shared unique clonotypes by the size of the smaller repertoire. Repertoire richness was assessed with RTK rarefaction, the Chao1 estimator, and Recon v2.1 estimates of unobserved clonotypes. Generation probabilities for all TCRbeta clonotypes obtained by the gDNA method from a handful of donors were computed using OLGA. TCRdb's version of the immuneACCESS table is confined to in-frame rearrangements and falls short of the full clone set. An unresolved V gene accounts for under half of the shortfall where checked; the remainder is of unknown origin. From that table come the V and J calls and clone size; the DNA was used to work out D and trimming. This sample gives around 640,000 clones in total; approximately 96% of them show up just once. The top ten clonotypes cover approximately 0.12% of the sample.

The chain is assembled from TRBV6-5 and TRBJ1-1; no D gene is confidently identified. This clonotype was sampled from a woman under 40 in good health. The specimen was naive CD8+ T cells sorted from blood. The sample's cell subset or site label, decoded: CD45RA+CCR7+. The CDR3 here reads CASSYGYTNTEAFF. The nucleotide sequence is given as TGTGCCAGCAGTTACGGCTATACGAACACTGAAGCTTTCTTT.